Listed below are T cell receptor beta chains from one sample, sequenced in a study of blood T cell repertoires in COVID-19. The data were produced by immunoSEQ multiplex PCR, yet TCRdb's version contains in-frame clones alone and is incomplete. The data contain about 130,000 clones, 84% of them seen just once; the ten biggest clones take up 17%. Sequencing was done on a sample of peripheral blood. These receptors were taken from a woman at least 80 years old with acute or convalescent COVID-19. CDR3s include the opening cysteine and the closing phenylalanine or tryptophan. A D gene is named only where the DNA matches it firmly. Rows give clone size only sometimes, using once, few, many, or a class for an expanded clone.

cdr3_aa: CASSSTPVSGRVRDEQYF
cdr3_nt: TGTGCCAGCAGCTCCACCCCCGTTAGCGGGAGAGTCCGAGATGAGCAGTACTTC
d_call: TRBD2
v_call: TRBV7-9
clone_size: once
j_call: TRBJ2-7
cdr3_length: 18

cdr3_aa: CASSPLGGRSEAFF
cdr3_nt: TGTGCCAGCTCACCCTTAGGGGGACGGTCTGAAGCTTTCTTT
d_call: NA
v_call: TRBV18
clone_size: NA
j_call: TRBJ1-1
cdr3_length: 14

cdr3_aa: CASSQAKGAGNEKLFF
cdr3_nt: TGCGCCAGCAGCCAAGCTAAGGGGGCGGGTAATGAAAAACTGTTTTTT
d_call: TRBD1
v_call: TRBV4-3
clone_size: NA
j_call: TRBJ1-4
cdr3_length: 16

cdr3_aa: CASSSGTSGRAGADTQYF
cdr3_nt: TGTGCCAGCAGCTCCGGGACTAGCGGGAGGGCCGGCGCAGATACGCAGTATTTT
d_call: NA
v_call: TRBV21-1
clone_size: few
j_call: TRBJ2-3
cdr3_length: 18

cdr3_aa: CASSRLASSYNEQFF
cdr3_nt: TGCGCCAGCAGCCGACTAGCGAGCTCCTACAATGAGCAGTTCTTC
d_call: TRBD2
v_call: TRBV5-1
clone_size: once
j_call: TRBJ2-1
cdr3_length: 15

cdr3_aa: CAISDLRGRKQETQYF
cdr3_nt: TGTGCCATCAGTGATTTAAGGGGGCGAAAGCAAGAGACCCAGTACTTC
d_call: TRBD1
v_call: TRBV10-3
clone_size: once
j_call: TRBJ2-5
cdr3_length: 16

cdr3_aa: CASSELAGHNSNQPQHF
cdr3_nt: TGTGCCAGCAGTGAATTGGCTGGCCATAATAGCAATCAGCCCCAGCATTTT
d_call: NA
v_call: TRBV6-1
clone_size: NA
j_call: TRBJ1-5
cdr3_length: 17

cdr3_aa: CASSLGGQGEDYGYTF
cdr3_nt: TGTGCCAGCAGCTTAGGGGGACAGGGGGAAGACTATGGCTACACCTTC
d_call: TRBD1
v_call: TRBV7-9
clone_size: once
j_call: TRBJ1-2
cdr3_length: 16

cdr3_aa: CASSLGRGYGYTF
cdr3_nt: TGTGCCAGCAGCTTAGGCCGGGGCTATGGCTACACCTTC
d_call: NA
v_call: TRBV11-2
clone_size: NA
j_call: TRBJ1-2
cdr3_length: 13

cdr3_aa: CASSLYRGRDGYTF
cdr3_nt: TGTGCCAGCAGCCTTTACAGGGGGCGGGATGGCTACACCTTC
d_call: TRBD1
v_call: TRBV7-9
clone_size: NA
j_call: TRBJ1-2
cdr3_length: 14

cdr3_aa: CASSFYIRQGSMNTEAFF
cdr3_nt: TGTGCCAGCAGTTTCTATATTCGACAGGGGAGTATGAACACTGAAGCTTTCTTT
d_call: TRBD1
v_call: TRBV6-2/TRBV6-3
clone_size: NA
j_call: TRBJ1-1
cdr3_length: 18

cdr3_aa: CASSQVDDSYGYTF
cdr3_nt: TGTGCCAGCAGCCAAGTTGACGACAGTTATGGCTACACCTTC
d_call: NA
v_call: TRBV3-1/TRBV3-2
clone_size: NA
j_call: TRBJ1-2
cdr3_length: 14

cdr3_aa: CATRQGTYEQYF
cdr3_nt: TGTGCCACGAGACAGGGTACCTACGAGCAGTACTTC
d_call: TRBD1
v_call: TRBV25-1
clone_size: NA
j_call: TRBJ2-7
cdr3_length: 12

cdr3_aa: CASSPLQGSPLHF
cdr3_nt: TGTGCCAGCAGCCCGTTACAGGGTTCACCCCTCCACTTT
d_call: NA
v_call: TRBV11-2
clone_size: NA
j_call: TRBJ1-6
cdr3_length: 13

cdr3_aa: CASSLEGQGSYGYTF
cdr3_nt: TGTGCCAGCAGCTTAGAGGGTCAGGGGAGCTATGGCTACACCTTC
d_call: NA
v_call: TRBV7-2
clone_size: NA
j_call: TRBJ1-2
cdr3_length: 15

cdr3_aa: CSVAWTERTEAFF
cdr3_nt: TGCAGCGTCGCCTGGACAGAACGGACTGAAGCTTTCTTT
d_call: NA
v_call: TRBV29-1
clone_size: NA
j_call: TRBJ1-1
cdr3_length: 13

cdr3_aa: CASSSGGSTDTQYF
cdr3_nt: TGCGCCAGCAGCTCCGGGGGTAGCACAGATACGCAGTATTTT
d_call: NA
v_call: TRBV5-1
clone_size: few
j_call: TRBJ2-3
cdr3_length: 14

cdr3_aa: CASSVGAGDSYNEQFF
cdr3_nt: TGTGCCAGCAGCGTAGGGGCGGGAGATAGCTACAATGAGCAGTTCTTC
d_call: TRBD2
v_call: TRBV9
clone_size: NA
j_call: TRBJ2-1
cdr3_length: 16

cdr3_aa: CATSDPSRDRGRFCNQPQHF
cdr3_nt: TGTGCCACCAGTGACCCGAGCCGGGACAGGGGGAGATTTTGCAATCAGCCCCAGCATTTT
d_call: TRBD1
v_call: TRBV24-1
clone_size: NA
j_call: TRBJ1-5
cdr3_length: 20

cdr3_aa: CASMTPLTSGGGDTQYF
cdr3_nt: TGTGCCAGCATGACCCCCTTGACTAGCGGGGGGGGAGATACGCAGTATTTT
d_call: TRBD2
v_call: TRBV11-2
clone_size: NA
j_call: TRBJ2-3
cdr3_length: 17

cdr3_aa: CASSLGGGGNTEAFF
cdr3_nt: TGTGCCAGCAGCTTAGGAGGGGGGGGGAACACTGAAGCTTTCTTT
d_call: NA
v_call: TRBV7-2
clone_size: NA
j_call: TRBJ1-1
cdr3_length: 15

cdr3_aa: CASRGGRITDTQYF
cdr3_nt: TGTGCCAGCAGGGGCGGGAGGATCACAGATACGCAGTATTTT
d_call: TRBD2
v_call: TRBV27
clone_size: NA
j_call: TRBJ2-3
cdr3_length: 14

cdr3_aa: CASSMSPPEQFF
cdr3_nt: TGTGCCAGTAGTATGAGTCCCCCTGAGCAGTTCTTC
d_call: NA
v_call: TRBV19
clone_size: NA
j_call: TRBJ2-1
cdr3_length: 12

cdr3_aa: CAWSVGGVEQYF
cdr3_nt: TGTGCCTGGAGTGTTGGAGGGGTCGAGCAGTACTTC
d_call: NA
v_call: TRBV30
clone_size: NA
j_call: TRBJ2-7
cdr3_length: 12

cdr3_aa: CASSPTNAGELFF
cdr3_nt: TGTGCCAGCTCACCCACTAACGCCGGGGAGCTGTTTTTT
d_call: NA
v_call: TRBV18
clone_size: NA
j_call: TRBJ2-2
cdr3_length: 13

cdr3_aa: CATSRDLGGRVSNSPLHF
cdr3_nt: TGTGCCACCAGCAGAGATCTAGGGGGCAGGGTTTCTAATTCACCCCTCCACTTT
d_call: TRBD1
v_call: TRBV15
clone_size: NA
j_call: TRBJ1-6
cdr3_length: 18

cdr3_aa: CASSKFTGSTDTQYF
cdr3_nt: TGTGCCAGCAGTAAGTTTACAGGTAGCACAGATACGCAGTATTTT
d_call: NA
v_call: TRBV6-2/TRBV6-3
clone_size: NA
j_call: TRBJ2-3
cdr3_length: 15